These 24 T cell receptor beta chains came from one sample sequenced in a study of blood T cell repertoires in COVID-19. Repertoires were generated with immunoSEQ multiplex PCR, while TCRdb's copy carries only in-frame clones and drops some. The sample yields approximately 49,000 clones, around 86% seen once. Source material: peripheral blood. These receptor sequences come from a woman older than 75 with COVID-19, enrolled during active disease.

V usage is TRBV7-9 and J usage is TRBJ2-7; D possibly corresponds to TRBD2 (5 bases). The germline V gene has CDR1 SEHNR and CDR2 FQNEAQ (reference sequence). Deletions cut 5 bases from V and 5 bases from J, with 10 bases between. This CDR3 has 12 amino acids. The CDR3 protein is CASSILVNEQYF. The CDR3 nucleotides read TGTGCCAGCAGCATACTAGTAAACGAGCAGTACTTC.

The chain is built from TRBV6-5 and TRBJ1-1, with 8 bases that match TRBD1. Germline V gene data show CDR1 as MNHEY and CDR2 as SVGAGI. Unmatched junction bases numbered 4, after V lost 6 bases and J lost 1 base. The CDR3 spans 14 residues. CDR3 DNA sequence: TGTGCCAGCAGGGCCGGGACAGGGAACACTGAAGCTTTCTTT. This sequence encodes CASRAGTGNTEAFF.

The V and J genes are TRBV7-9 and TRBJ2-2; 8 bases map to TRBD1. V dropped 5 bases and J dropped 2; count of bases not matched to a gene: 4. The CDR3 is made up of 15 amino acids. Germline CDR1 SEHNR, CDR2 FQNEAQ (reference sequence). In DNA, the CDR3 is TGTGCCAGCAGCACCGGACAGGGAAACACCGGGGAGCTGTTTTTT. This gives the protein CASSTGQGNTGELFF.

The chain carries TRBV18 and TRBJ1-5, with 7 positions matching TRBD1. From germline, CDR1 is KGHSH and CDR2 LQKENI. With 6 bases clipped from V and 4 bases from J, the junction kept 3 bases outside the gene matches. This CDR3 is 13 amino acids long. CDR3 nucleotide sequence: TGTGCCAGCTCCCCGGACAGGAATCAGCCCCAGCATTTT. Its protein is CASSPDRNQPQHF. Complete variable domain (other parts from reference TRBV18 and TRBJ1-5): NAGVMQNPRHLVRRRGQEARLRCSPMKGHSHVYWYRQLPEEGLKFMVYLQKENIIDESGMPKERFSAEFPKEGPSILRIQQVVRGDSAAYFCASSPDRNQPQHFGDGTRLSIL.

In its sample, this clone was seen a few times. This chain links TRBV7-2 with TRBJ2-7, with D unclear. CDR1 and CDR2 (germline): SGHTA, FQGNSA. This CDR3 has 11 residues. V was clipped by 3 bases and J by 4 bases, with 4 bases between them. Written as DNA, the CDR3 is TGTGCCAGCAGCTTGAGTTACGAGCAGTACTTC. As protein: CASSLSYEQYF.

The chain has TRBV5-1 and TRBJ1-6; D remains ambiguous. V was shortened by 2 bases and J by 0 bases, with 15 bases between the two germline ends. The germline CDR1 and CDR2 sequences are SGHRS and YFSETQ. The CDR3 has 18 amino acids. The CDR3 DNA reads as TGCGCCAGCAGCTTCGGGGTGGTAGGGTCCTCCTATAATTCACCCCTCCACTTT. This encodes CASSFGVVGSSYNSPLHF.

The genes are TRBV18 and TRBJ1-2, with D possibly being TRBD1 (6 bases). Germline loops: CDR1 KGHSH, CDR2 LQKENI. The CDR3 extends over 14 amino acids. Trimming took 4 bases from V and 6 from J, leaving 15 bases between them. As DNA, the CDR3 is TGTGCCAGCTCACTAACTGTCGGACAGAATGGCTACACCTTC. Translation: CASSLTVGQNGYTF.

The genes are TRBV2 and TRBJ2-7; the match to TRBD2 covers 9 bases. The germline V gene has CDR1 SNHLY and CDR2 FYNNEI. This CDR3 has 16 residues. With V trimmed by 5 bases and J by 5 bases, 13 bases remained unmatched. The CDR3, as DNA: TGTGCCAGCAGTTCCCTGAGAGCGGGAGGTCGGAACGAGCAGTACTTC. This gives the protein CASSSLRAGGRNEQYF. Drawing the rest from reference TRBV2 and TRBJ2-7, the complete variable domain is EPEVTQTPSHQVTQMGQEVILRCVPISNHLYFYWYRQILGQKVEFLVSFYNNEISEKSEIFDDQFSVERPDGSNFTLKIRSTKLEDSAMYFCASSSLRAGGRNEQYFGPGTRLTVT.

The CDR3 protein is CASSLRSGTKPEQYF. The CDR3 DNA follows: TGTGCCAGCAGCTTACGCTCCGGGACTAAACCCGAGCAGTACTTC. J is TRBJ2-7 and V is TRBV11-2; 7 bases agree with TRBD2. V lost 2 bases to trimming and J lost 6 bases; unmatched junction nucleotides: 10. The CDR3 extends over 15 amino acids. The germline V gene encodes CDR1 SGHAT and CDR2 FQNNGV.

The chain uses TRBV11-2 and TRBJ2-7, with 7 bases aligning to TRBD2. With V trimmed by 7 bases and J by 3 bases, 9 bases remained unmatched. The CDR3 extends over 14 amino acids. CDR1 SGHAT and CDR2 FQNNGV come from the germline V gene. CDR3 nucleotide sequence: TGTGCCAGCAATAGCGGGCGAGCCGACTACGAGCAGTACTTC. Amino acid sequence: CASNSGRADYEQYF.

The chain recombines TRBV9 with TRBJ2-7, with 8 bases matching TRBD2. The length of the CDR3 is 14 residues. Trimming removed 4 bases from V and 7 bases from J; junction bases left unmatched: 10. Per germline, CDR1 SGDLS and CDR2 YYNGEE. The CDR3 region has the DNA TGTGCCAGCAGCCTGGGACCTACGGGGGGGGAGCAGTACTTC. This encodes CASSLGPTGGEQYF.

The chain combines TRBV4-1 with TRBJ2-1, with D maybe TRBD2 (5 bases). This CDR3 spans 14 amino acids. V gave up 4 bases and J gave up 9 bases, with 16 bases separating them. Germline V gene lookup returns CDR1 MGHRA and CDR2 YSYEKL. CDR3 in amino acids: CASSPLGEVVEQFF. CDR3 sequence (DNA): TGCGCCAGCAGCCCCCTCGGGGAAGTGGTTGAGCAGTTCTTC.

This chain uses TRBV18 with TRBJ2-1, with 12 positions matching TRBD2. This CDR3 is 15 amino acids long. Germline CDR1 and CDR2: KGHSH and LQKENI. Losses at the gene ends were 4 bases for V and 5 bases for J; bases not matched to a gene: 3. The CDR3 sequence is CASSRRTSGDNEQFF. CDR3 in DNA: TGTGCCAGCTCACGCCGGACTAGCGGGGACAATGAGCAGTTCTTC.

The chain uses TRBV11-3 and TRBJ2-3, with no clear D. CDR3 length equals 14 residues. CDR1 and CDR2 from the germline V gene are SGHNT and YENEEA. Trimming took 2 bases from V and 0 from J, leaving 6 bases between them. The CDR3: CASSLTASTDTQYF. The CDR3 coding sequence is TGTGCCAGCAGCTTAACAGCTAGCACAGATACGCAGTATTTT.

This clone was observed a few times. The rearrangement uses TRBV3-1 (or the pseudogene TRBV3-2) and TRBJ1-4; 9 nucleotides match TRBD1. V shed 4 bases and J 2 bases; nucleotides not matched to a gene: 5. Looked up from germline, CDR1 is LGHDT and CDR2 is YNNKEL (reference sequence). The CDR3 sequence is 16 residues long. The CDR3 nucleotides are TGTGCCAGCAGCCCGACAGGGGGGGTCACTAATGAAAAACTGTTTTTT. Translated, it gives CASSPTGGVTNEKLFF.

This clone appeared a few times. The chain links TRBV6-6 to TRBJ1-1; 7 nucleotides match TRBD1. The trim removed 0 bases at V and 10 bases at J, leaving 8 bases unmatched. The CDR3 has 14 amino acids. Germline V gene sequence: CDR1 MNHNY, CDR2 SVGAGI (reference sequence). The CDR3 region has the DNA TGTGCCAGCAGTTACTCGGATACAGGGGTGACAGCTTTCTTT. Translating gives CASSYSDTGVTAFF.

The chain uses TRBV21-1 and TRBJ1-1; the table gives TRBD1 as D, unverified against the DNA. TRBV21-1 is a listed pseudogene. The CDR3 sequence is 15 residues long. DNA of the CDR3: TGTGCCAGCAGCAAAGACGGCAGGCTGAACACTGAAGCTTTCTTT. It specifies CASSKDGRLNTEAFF.

This chain connects TRBV19 to TRBJ2-5, with TRBD1 matching over 9 bases. This CDR3 spans 15 amino acids. J gave up 1 base and V 6 bases, and 6 bases lay outside the gene matches. Germline lookup yields CDR1 LNHDA and CDR2 SQIVND (reference sequence). The CDR3 DNA reads TGTGCCAGTAGGCAACCGGGACAGGGCCAAGAGACCCAGTACTTC. Protein product: CASRQPGQGQETQYF.

This clone was recorded once. CDR3 coding DNA: TGTGCCAGCAGTGCCGTAGCCAAAAACATTCAGTACTTC. The encoded protein is CASSAVAKNIQYF. The J gene is TRBJ2-4, the V gene TRBV2; D is ambiguous. In germline, CDR1 is SNHLY, CDR2 FYNNEI. The V end was cut by 4 bases, the J end by 0 bases, with 4 bases between. This CDR3 spans 13 amino acids.

CDR3 nucleotides: TGTGCCAGCACACGAGCAGGGGAGAACAATCAGCCCCAGCATTTT. It encodes CASTRAGENNQPQHF. The gene calls are TRBV6-5 and TRBJ1-5; a possible D gene is TRBD1 (6 bases). CDR1 is MNHEY, CDR2 SVGAGI, per germline. The CDR3 contains 15 residues. V gave up 7 bases and J gave up 3 bases, with 16 bases separating them.

The chain links TRBV6-2 or TRBV6-3 to TRBJ2-1; 10 positions match TRBD1. Germline-derived CDR1 and CDR2 are MNHEY and SVGEGT. This CDR3 region has 15 residues. V trimming: 6 bases; J trimming: 4 bases; junction bases outside the gene matches: 6. The CDR3 nucleotides read TGTGCCAGCAGCGGCGACAGGGGGCAGTACAATGAGCAGTTCTTC. It specifies CASSGDRGQYNEQFF.

The chain carries TRBV10-2 and TRBJ2-3; 9 bases fit TRBD2. Unmatched junction bases numbered 10, after V lost 5 bases and J lost 1 base. Per the germline V gene, CDR1 is WSHSY and CDR2 is SAAADI. This CDR3 comprises 17 residues. The CDR3: CASSMGGRARGTDTQYF. Here the CDR3 DNA reads TGCGCCAGCAGTATGGGCGGGAGGGCCCGCGGCACAGATACGCAGTATTTT.

V and J are TRBV9 and TRBJ2-1; 8 bases line up with TRBD2. CDR3 length: 16 residues. V lost 4 bases and J lost 3; bases outside the gene matches: 9. Germline V gives CDR1 SGDLS, CDR2 YYNGEE. In nucleotides, the CDR3 is TGTGCCAGCAGCCCCCGAGCTAGCGGGTACTACAATGAGCAGTTCTTC. It translates to CASSPRASGYYNEQFF.

The V call is TRBV11-3, the J call TRBJ2-7; D possibly corresponds to TRBD2 (6 bases). The V end lost 2 bases, the J end lost 4 bases, and 15 bases lay between the germline ends. The CDR3 extends over 15 amino acids. Germline lookup yields CDR1 SGHNT and CDR2 YENEEA. The DNA for the CDR3 is TGTGCCAGCAGCTTAAGGAGGGAGCCCGTATACGAGCAGTACTTC. Translation gives CASSLRREPVYEQYF.